Presented here are 2 T cell receptor beta chains from one specimen sequenced in a study of shared clonotypes between healthy human individuals. Sequencing used immunoSEQ multiplex PCR; TCRdb keeps in-frame clones, though not all of them. This table holds roughly 1 million clones, around 74% found once. Sequenced: memory CD4+ T cells sorted from blood. The subset: CD45RA-negative fraction. The receptors originated from a man between 18 and 29 years old in good health.

This chain connects TRBV6-1 to TRBJ1-1; 8 bases are shared with TRBD1. CDR3 length: 16 residues. Trimming removed 2 bases from V and 0 bases from J; junction bases left unmatched: 5. Looked up from germline, CDR1 is MNHNS and CDR2 is SASEGT. CDR3 bases: TGTGCCAGCAGTGAATTTCAGGGGGCAGTGAACACTGAAGCTTTCTTT. Encoded protein: CASSEFQGAVNTEAFF.

Points on this clone: Within the sample, other DNA sequences also encode this same CDR3. The chain couples TRBV18 to TRBJ2-7; maybe TRBD1 (6 bases). V was pared by 3 bases and J by 7 bases, with 10 bases between. Germline lookup yields CDR1 KGHSH and CDR2 LQKENI. The CDR3 has 12 residues. CDR3 loop: CASSPTGNEQYF. The CDR3 coding sequence is TGTGCCAGCTCACCTACAGGGAATGAGCAGTACTTC. Full variable domain (rest looked up from reference TRBV18 and TRBJ2-7): NAGVMQNPRHLVRRRGQEARLRCSPMKGHSHVYWYRQLPEEGLKFMVYLQKENIIDESGMPKERFSAEFPKEGPSILRIQQVVRGDSAAYFCASSPTGNEQYFGPGTRLTVT.